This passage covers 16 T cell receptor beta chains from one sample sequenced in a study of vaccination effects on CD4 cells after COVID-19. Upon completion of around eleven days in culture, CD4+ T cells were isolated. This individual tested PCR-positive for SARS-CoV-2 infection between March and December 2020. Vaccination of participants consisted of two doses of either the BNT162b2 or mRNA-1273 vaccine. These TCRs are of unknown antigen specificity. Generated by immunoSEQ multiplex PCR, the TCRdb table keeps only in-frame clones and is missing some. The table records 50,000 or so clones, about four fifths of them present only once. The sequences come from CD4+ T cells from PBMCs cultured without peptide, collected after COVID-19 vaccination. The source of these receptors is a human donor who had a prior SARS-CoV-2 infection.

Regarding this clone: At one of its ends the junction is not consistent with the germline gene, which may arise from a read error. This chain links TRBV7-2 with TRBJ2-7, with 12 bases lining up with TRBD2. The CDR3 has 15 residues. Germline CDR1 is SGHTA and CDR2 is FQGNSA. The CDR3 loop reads CASSLGLAGSYEQYF. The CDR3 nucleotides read TGTGCCAGCAGTTTAGGACTAGCGGGATCCTACGAGCAGTACTTC.

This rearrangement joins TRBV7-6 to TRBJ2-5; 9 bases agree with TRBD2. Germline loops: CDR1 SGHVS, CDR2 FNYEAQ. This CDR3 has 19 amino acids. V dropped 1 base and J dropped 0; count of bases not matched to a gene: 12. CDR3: CASSLDLAPAGGYQETQYF. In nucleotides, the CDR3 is TGTGCCAGCAGCTTAGATTTGGCCCCCGCGGGAGGGTACCAAGAGACCCAGTACTTC.

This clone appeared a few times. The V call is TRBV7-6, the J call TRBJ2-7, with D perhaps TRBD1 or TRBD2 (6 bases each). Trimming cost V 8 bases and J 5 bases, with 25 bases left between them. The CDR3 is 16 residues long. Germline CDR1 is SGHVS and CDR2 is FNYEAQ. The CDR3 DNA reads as TGTGCCAGCGCAAGAGGGGGGCGCGGGTGGGTCGACGAGCAGTACTTC. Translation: CASARGGRGWVDEQYF.

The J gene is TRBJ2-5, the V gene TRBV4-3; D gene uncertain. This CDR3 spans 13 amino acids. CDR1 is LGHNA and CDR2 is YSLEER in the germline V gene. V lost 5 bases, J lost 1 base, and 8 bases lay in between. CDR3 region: CASSARLQETQYF. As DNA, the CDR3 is TGCGCCAGCAGCGCCCGACTCCAAGAGACCCAGTACTTC.

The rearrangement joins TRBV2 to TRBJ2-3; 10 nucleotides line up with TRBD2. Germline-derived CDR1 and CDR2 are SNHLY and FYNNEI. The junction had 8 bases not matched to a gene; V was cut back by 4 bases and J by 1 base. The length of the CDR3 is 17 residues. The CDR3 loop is CASSAIGLAGGTDTQYF. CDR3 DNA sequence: TGTGCCAGCAGTGCGATTGGGCTAGCGGGGGGCACAGATACGCAGTATTTT.

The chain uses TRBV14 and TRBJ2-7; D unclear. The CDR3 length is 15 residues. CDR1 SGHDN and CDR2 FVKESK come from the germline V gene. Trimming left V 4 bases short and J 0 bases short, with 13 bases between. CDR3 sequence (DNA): TGTGCCAGCAGCCGCGGACCTTCAAGCTCCTACGAGCAGTACTTC. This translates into CASSRGPSSSYEQYF.

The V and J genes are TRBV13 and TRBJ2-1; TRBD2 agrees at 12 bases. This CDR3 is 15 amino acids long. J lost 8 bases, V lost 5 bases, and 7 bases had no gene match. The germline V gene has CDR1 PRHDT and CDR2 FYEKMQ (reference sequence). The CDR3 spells CASSLRLAGEDEQFF. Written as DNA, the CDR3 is TGTGCCAGCAGCCTACGACTAGCGGGAGAGGATGAGCAGTTCTTC.

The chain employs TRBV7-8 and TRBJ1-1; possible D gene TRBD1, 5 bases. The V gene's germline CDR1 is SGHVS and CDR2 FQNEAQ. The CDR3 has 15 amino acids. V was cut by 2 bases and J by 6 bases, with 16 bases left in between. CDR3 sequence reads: CASSLFGGEAPEAFF. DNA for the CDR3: TGTGCCAGCAGCTTATTCGGGGGAGAGGCGCCTGAAGCTTTCTTT.

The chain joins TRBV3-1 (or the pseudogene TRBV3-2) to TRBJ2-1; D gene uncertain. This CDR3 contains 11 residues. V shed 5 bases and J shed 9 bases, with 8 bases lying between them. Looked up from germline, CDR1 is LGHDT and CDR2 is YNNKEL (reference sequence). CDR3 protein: CASSSLGEQFF. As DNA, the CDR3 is TGTGCCAGCAGCAGCCTAGGTGAGCAGTTCTTC.

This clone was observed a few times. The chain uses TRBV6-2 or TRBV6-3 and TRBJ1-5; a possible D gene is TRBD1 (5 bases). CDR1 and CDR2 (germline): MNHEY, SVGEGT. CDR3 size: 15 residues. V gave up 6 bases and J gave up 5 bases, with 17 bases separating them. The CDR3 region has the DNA TGTGCCAGCAGCCCCCATGAGAGGGGCGATCAGCCCCAGCATTTT. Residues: CASSPHERGDQPQHF.

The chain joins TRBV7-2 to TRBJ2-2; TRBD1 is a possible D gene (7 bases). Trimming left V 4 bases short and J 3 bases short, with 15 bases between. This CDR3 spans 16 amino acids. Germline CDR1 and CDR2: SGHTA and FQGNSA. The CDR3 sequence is CASSSRGGGDTGELFF. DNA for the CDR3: TGTGCCAGCAGCTCGCGCGGAGGGGGCGACACCGGGGAGCTGTTTTTT.

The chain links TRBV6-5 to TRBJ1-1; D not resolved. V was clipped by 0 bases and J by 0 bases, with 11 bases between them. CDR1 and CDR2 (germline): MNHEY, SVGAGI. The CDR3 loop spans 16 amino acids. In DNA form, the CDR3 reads TGTGCCAGCAGTTACTCGATGAGTAGATTGAACACTGAAGCTTTCTTT. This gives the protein CASSYSMSRLNTEAFF.

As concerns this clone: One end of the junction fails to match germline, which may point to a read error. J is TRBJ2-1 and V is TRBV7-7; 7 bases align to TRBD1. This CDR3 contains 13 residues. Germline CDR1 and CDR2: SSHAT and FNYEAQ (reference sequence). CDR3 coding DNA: TGTGCTAGCAGTACAGGGGCCAACAATGAGCAGTTCTTC. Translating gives CASSTGANNEQFF.

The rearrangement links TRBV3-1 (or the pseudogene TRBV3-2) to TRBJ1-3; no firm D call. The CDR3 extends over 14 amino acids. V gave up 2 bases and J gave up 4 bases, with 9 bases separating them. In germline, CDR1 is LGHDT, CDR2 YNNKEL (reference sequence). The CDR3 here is CASSQLGTGNTIYF. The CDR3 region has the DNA TGTGCCAGCAGCCAATTAGGTACGGGAAACACCATATATTTT.

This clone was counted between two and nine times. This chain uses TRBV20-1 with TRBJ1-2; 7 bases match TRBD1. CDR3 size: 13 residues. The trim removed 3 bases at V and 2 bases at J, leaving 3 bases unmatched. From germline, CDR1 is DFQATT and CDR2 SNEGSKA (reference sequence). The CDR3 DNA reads TGCAGTGCTAGTACACAGGGGAACTATGGCTACACCTTC. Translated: CSASTQGNYGYTF.

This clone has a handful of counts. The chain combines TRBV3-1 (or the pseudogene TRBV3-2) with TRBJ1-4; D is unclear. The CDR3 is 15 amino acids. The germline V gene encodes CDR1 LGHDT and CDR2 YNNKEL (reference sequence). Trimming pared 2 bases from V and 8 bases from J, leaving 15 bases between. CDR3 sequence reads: CASSQPRVSSEKLFF. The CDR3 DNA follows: TGTGCCAGCAGCCAACCGCGGGTGTCTTCCGAAAAACTGTTTTTT.